This entry describes one TCR beta chain. Its specificity is not known. The CDR3 covers 13 residues. From germline, CDR1 is SGHAT and CDR2 FQNNGV. Trimming stripped 1 base from V and 6 bases from J, with 7 bases between. This specimen belongs to a study of T cell responses to AZD1222 COVID-19 vaccine. General study points: Possibly, clonal diversity was underestimated; donors were largely white British and included more females. Epitopes outside B.1.351 and B.1.1.7 mutated regions reportedly drew nearly half of spike TCRs. Repertoires were collected only later (after the peak T cell response had occurred). Spike-wide vaccine-associated CD4 TCRs dominated at 160-218 and 743-854.

Clones were read by immunoSEQ multiplex PCR, and TCRdb kept only the in-frame ones, dropping some. The data show approximately 100,000 clones, 90% seen once. The sample consisted of peripheral blood, taken on day 0 of AZD1222 vaccination. The V gene is TRBV11-2, the J gene TRBJ2-1, with no clear D. The receptor was isolated from an adult in good health. CDR3 loop: CASSLARGNEQFF. The CDR3 nucleotides are TGTGCCAGCAGCTTAGCCCGAGGCAATGAGCAGTTCTTC.